This T cell receptor (beta chain) was sequenced for a study of T-cell reconstitution after alpha-beta-depleted transplantation in children. This clonotype was seen at least ten times. What it binds is unknown. Study-wide results and limits: Newly made T cells mostly supplied T-cell counts and diversity one year after transplant. Recipient T cells and thymic progenitors that survived gave rise to the high TCRbeta diversity observed at day 60 in some patients. Where alpha-beta T cells came from about two months after transplant was reportedly several hundred expanded graft clones.

Unique molecular identifiers featured in how the TCRbeta library was prepared. TCRdb fed the PCR reads into MiXCR, producing one record per CDR3 protein. The sample shows 480,000 or so distinct CDR3 sequences, roughly 10% of them seen only once. The V gene's germline CDR1 is SGDLS and CDR2 YYNGEE. J gave up 7 bases and V 2 bases, and 2 bases lay outside the gene matches. The CDR3 totals 14 residues. This chain links TRBV9 with TRBJ2-1; 11 bases match TRBD2. The sequence was obtained from a child aged 2 to 15 with inherited bone marrow failure, due to receive a stem cell transplant. The specimen comprised PBMCs, sampled before TCRalphabeta/CD19-depleted stem cell transplant. The CDR3 DNA follows: TGTGCCAGCAGCGTTGGGACTAGCGGAAATGAGCAGTTCTTC. This translates into CASSVGTSGNEQFF.